Listed below are T cell receptor beta chains from one sample, sequenced in a study of blood T cells in healthy people across ages. TCRdb reprocessed the 5' RACE reads via MiXCR and lists one record per CDR3 protein. The top ten clones hold 0.65% to 0.95% of a sample with over a million distinct CDR3 sequences, around 25% of them seen once. In addition, the sample was reused for a study of T cells of mothers and their children.

The material sequenced was blood. These receptors were taken from a girl between 2 and 10 years old in good health. Both conserved end residues are part of each CDR3.

V gene,J gene,CDR3 protein
TRBV7-6,.,CASSPKSLAGGGDEQFF
TRBV29-1,TRBJ2-5,CSVWVTGETQYF
TRBV9,.,CASSVGIDASYEQYF
TRBV15,TRBJ1-5,CATSRTGLNQPQHF
TRBV4-1,TRBJ1-4,CASSLPGGTNEKLFF
TRBV19,TRBJ2-1,CASSVGAGATYNEQFF
TRBV3-1,TRBJ2-5,CASSQGGTWQGVKDGETQYF
TRBV29-1,TRBJ1-1,CSVEGQLHTEAFF
TRBV3-1,TRBJ2-1,CASSQGTSGRANEQFF
TRBV18,TRBJ1-1,CASSPPDRGTEAFF
TRBV20-1,TRBJ2-5,CSANSGSKETQYF
TRBV7-2,TRBJ2-5,CASSLGPGYTFQETQYF
TRBV7-2,TRBJ2-1,CASSLVGGYLGDEQFF
TRBV10-1,.,CASSKGTVNEQFF
TRBV5-4,TRBJ1-4,CASSLEGLGEKLFF
TRBV10-3,TRBJ1-2,CASGRYYGYTF
TRBV10-3,TRBJ2-2,CASWTGTGELFF